These T cell receptor beta chains were read from a single sample in a study of blood T cell repertoires in COVID-19. TCRdb's table, derived via immunoSEQ multiplex PCR, lists solely in-frame clones and lacks some. The repertoire holds tens of thousands of clones, with about 76% as singletons. Sequenced sample: peripheral blood. These receptors were obtained from a woman older than 75 with active or convalescent COVID-19. Each CDR3 is given with its conserved first and last residue. A D gene is named only where the DNA matches it firmly. The listing skips clone size in some rows; elsewhere it reads once, few, many or a size class.

len,v_gene,j_gene,abundance,d_gene,CDR3nt,CDR3aa
16,TRBV10-2,TRBJ1-4,few,TRBD1,TGCGCCAGCAGTGAGACCAGGACCGGGACAGGTGAAAAACTGTTTTTT,CASSETRTGTGEKLFF
11,TRBV20-1,TRBJ2-7,-,-,TGCAGTGCTAGAGAAGCCCACGAGCAGTACTTC,CSAREAHEQYF
21,TRBV4-3,TRBJ1-4,-,TRBD1,TGCGCCAGCAGCCAAACGACTATCACAGGGGGTCTTGATACCCAAAATGAAAAACTGTTTTTT,CASSQTTITGGLDTQNEKLFF
15,TRBV7-9,TRBJ2-7,-,TRBD1,TGTGCCAGCAGCCGGGACAGGGTGGGCTCCTACGAGCAGTACTTC,CASSRDRVGSYEQYF
18,TRBV11-2,TRBJ1-1,-,-,TGTGCCAGCAGCTTAATACTGGACAGCCGGGTAGTGAACACTGAAGCTTTCTTT,CASSLILDSRVVNTEAFF
19,TRBV3-1/TRBV3-2,TRBJ2-4,-,-,TGTGCCAGCAGCCAAGGCAGGGGTGATCTCTCTCTAGCCAAAAACATTCAGTACTTC,CASSQGRGDLSLAKNIQYF
18,TRBV11-2,TRBJ1-2,-,-,TGTGCCAGCAGCTTAGATTTGAGGGGGACTCCGGGAGGTAACGGCTACACCTTC,CASSLDLRGTPGGNGYTF
15,TRBV5-1,TRBJ2-1,-,TRBD1,TGCGCCAGCAGCTTGGCCCTCCCGGGACAGTATGAGCAGTTCTTC,CASSLALPGQYEQFF
14,TRBV4-1,TRBJ1-2,-,-,TGCGCCAGCAGCCACCCGCAGGGGCGTAATGGCTACACCTTC,CASSHPQGRNGYTF
15,TRBV7-6,TRBJ2-1,-,-,TGTGCCAGCAGCTTAAGGGACAACTCCTACAATGAGCAGTTCTTC,CASSLRDNSYNEQFF
13,TRBV5-5,TRBJ1-1,few,TRBD1,TGTGCCAGCAGCGCGACAGGGTACACTGAAGCTTTCTTT,CASSATGYTEAFF
14,TRBV30,TRBJ2-3,-,TRBD2,TGTGCCTGGACTACGGGGGGGGAGACAGATACGCAGTATTTT,CAWTTGGETDTQYF
18,TRBV1,TRBJ2-7,-,-,TGCACCAGCAGCCAAGATTCCGGCCTCGGGACTAACTCCTACGAGCAGTACTTC,CTSSQDSGLGTNSYEQYF
15,TRBV2,TRBJ2-1,-,TRBD2,TGTGCCAGCAGTTCTAGCGGGGGATTTTACAATGAGCAGTTCTTC,CASSSSGGFYNEQFF
13,TRBV11-2,TRBJ2-3,-,TRBD1,TGTGCCAGCAGCAAGGACAGGGAAGATACGCAGTATTTT,CASSKDREDTQYF
20,TRBV28,TRBJ1-5,-,-,TGTGCCAGCAGTTCCCCCCCCCTGAAGGACACAAACCGGCGCAATCAGCCCCAGCATTTT,CASSSPPLKDTNRRNQPQHF
15,TRBV6-2/TRBV6-3,TRBJ2-1,-,TRBD2,TGTGCCAGCAGATACAGCGGGGGACGATACAATGAGCAGTTCTTC,CASRYSGGRYNEQFF
14,TRBV12-5,TRBJ1-2,-,-,TGTGCTAGTGGTTTGGGCACAGCTAACTATGGCTACACCTTC,CASGLGTANYGYTF
16,TRBV4-1,TRBJ2-2,few,-,TGCGCCAGCAGCCAATCGTGGCAGGGGAGCCCCGGGGAGCTGTTTTTT,CASSQSWQGSPGELFF
15,TRBV7-9,TRBJ1-2,-,TRBD1,TGTGCCAGCAGCTTAGTAGGGACAGCTAACTATGGCTACACCTTC,CASSLVGTANYGYTF
16,TRBV10-2,TRBJ2-6,-,-,TGCGCCAGCAGTCATCCCGGACTCTCTGGGGCCAACGTCCTGACTTTC,CASSHPGLSGANVLTF
14,TRBV11-3,TRBJ2-5,-,-,TGTGCCAGCAGCCCGTCTAGCTTTCAAGAGACCCAGTACTTC,CASSPSSFQETQYF
17,TRBV3-1/TRBV3-2,TRBJ2-1,few,TRBD2,TGTGCCAGCAGGCGTAGCGGGGGGGCGGTAGGGTACAATGAGCAGTTCTTC,CASRRSGGAVGYNEQFF
17,TRBV27,TRBJ1-2,few,TRBD1,TGTGCCAGCAGTCCCCAGGGGACAGGGGGGCGTCTAGATGGCTACACCTTC,CASSPQGTGGRLDGYTF